These T cell receptor beta chains were read from a single sample in a study of cytomegalovirus exposure and HLA in healthy donors. TCRdb's copy holds only in-frame clones and misses some; the assay was immunoSEQ multiplex PCR. This table has around 200,000 clones, 70% to 90% appearing once. Input material: PBMCs. The receptor source for this set is a woman aged 18-29 years in good health and CMV-seronegative. Each CDR3 is given with its conserved first and last residue. D genes are given only for firm matches. A row's size may be missing; if present it is once, few, many or a size class.

>TRBD2|NA|TRBJ2-7|TRBV19
TGTGCCAGTAGTGGGACTACTAGCTCCTACGAGCAGTACTTC
CASSGTTSSYEQYF
>NA|NA|TRBJ1-5|TRBV19
TGTGCCAGTAGAAACCGGGATCAGCCCCAGCATTTT
CASRNRDQPQHF
>NA|NA|TRBJ1-2|TRBV6-5
TGTGCCAGCACAGGGATCTATGGCTACACCTTC
CASTGIYGYTF
>NA|NA|TRBJ2-7|TRBV11-2
TGTGCCAGCAGCTCGGGGGGACAGGAGGACTACGAGCAGTACTTC
CASSSGGQEDYEQYF
>NA|few|TRBJ1-1|TRBV19
TGTGCCAGTAGTATAACGGGAATTGAAGCTTTCTTT
CASSITGIEAFF
>TRBD2|few|TRBJ2-2|TRBV5-1
TGCGCCAGCAGCCAGAGGACTAGCCGGACCGGGGAGCTGTTTTTT
CASSQRTSRTGELFF
>TRBD2|NA|TRBJ2-5|TRBV9
TGTGCCAGCAGCGTAGGAGACGGGAGGGCCGCAGAGACCCAGTACTTC
CASSVGDGRAAETQYF
>NA|NA|TRBJ1-1|TRBV11-3
TGTGCCAGCAGCTTAGAACGGGACACTGAAGCTTTCTTT
CASSLERDTEAFF
>NA|NA|TRBJ1-5|TRBV7-2
TGTGCCAGCAGCTTAGGAACAGGCCTGAAGCCCCAGCATTTT
CASSLGTGLKPQHF
>NA|NA|TRBJ1-1|TRBV5-1
TGCGCCAGCAGCTTCCGGTCCCCCACTGAAGCTTTCTTT
CASSFRSPTEAFF
>NA|NA|TRBJ1-1|TRBV6-5
TGTGCCAGCAGTTACAGGGGCGGGGGAACTGAAGCTTTCTTT
CASSYRGGGTEAFF
>TRBD1|NA|TRBJ2-1|TRBV27
TGTGCCAGCAGTCTCTTCCGGGACAGGGGGCGCGGATTGGTTAATGAGCAGTTCTTC
CASSLFRDRGRGLVNEQFF
>TRBD1|NA|TRBJ2-1|TRBV27
TGTGCCAGCAGTTTAATGCTCCGGACAGGGGCCAACAATGAGCAGTTCTTC
CASSLMLRTGANNEQFF
>TRBD2|few|TRBJ2-1|TRBV6-1
TGTGCCAGCAGTGAACCCCTAGCGGGGTCAAGAAGTTACTACAATGAGCAGTTCTTC
CASSEPLAGSRSYYNEQFF
>NA|NA|TRBJ1-1|TRBV7-9
TGTGCCAGCAGGATGGGGGGTCAAGGGATGAACACTGAAGCTTTCTTT
CASRMGGQGMNTEAFF
>NA|NA|TRBJ2-1|TRBV6-1
TGTGCCAGCGGAGCGGGCCGAAGCTCCTACAATGAGCAGTTCTTC
CASGAGRSSYNEQFF
>NA|NA|TRBJ2-7|TRBV19
TGTGCCAGTAGAAACCCGGGAGCCTACGAGCAGTACTTC
CASRNPGAYEQYF
>TRBD1|NA|TRBJ1-5|TRBV6-1
TGTGCCAGCAGAGGACAGGCCCAAACCAGGTCCCAGCATTTT
CASRGQAQTRSQHF
>TRBD1|once|TRBJ1-1|TRBV6-1
TGTGCCAGCAGAAGACAGGGCGACACTGAAGCTTTCTTT
CASRRQGDTEAFF
>NA|NA|TRBJ2-1|TRBV7-2
TGTGCCAGCAGGGGGACACTGCGATACAATGAGCAGTTCTTC
CASRGTLRYNEQFF
>NA|NA|TRBJ1-1|TRBV5-1
TGCGCCAGCAGCTCCCCCGGGGGGAACACTGAAGCTTTCTTT
CASSSPGGNTEAFF
>NA|NA|TRBJ2-1|TRBV7-2
TGTGCCAGCAGCTTCGGTGCAGAGCAGTTCTTC
CASSFGAEQFF
>NA|NA|TRBJ1-2|TRBV6-6
TGTGCCAGCAGTTACGCAGGGGATGGCTACACCTTC
CASSYAGDGYTF
>NA|NA|TRBJ2-1|TRBV10-1
TGCGCCAGCAGTTCGTCGTTTAGGACGTCTTTACGGGGTTACAATGAGCAGTTCTTC
CASSSSFRTSLRGYNEQFF
>TRBD2|once|TRBJ2-3|TRBV15
TGTGCCACCGGCGCGACTAGCGGGTACACAGATACGCAGTATTTT
CATGATSGYTDTQYF
>NA|NA|TRBJ1-5|TRBV19
TGTGCCAGTAGTATGGGTGGGCAGGGGCGACAGCCCCAGCATTTT
CASSMGGQGRQPQHF
>NA|NA|TRBJ1-2|TRBV29-1
TGCAGCGTTGCCCGGGACACAATTAACTATGGCTACACCTTC
CSVARDTINYGYTF
>TRBD1|once|TRBJ1-2|TRBV27
TGTGCCAGCAGTTTATTAGGGGGCCACTATGGCTACACCTTC
CASSLLGGHYGYTF
>NA|NA|TRBJ1-2|TRBV5-4
TGTGCCAGCAGCGATACCATAGAGGGCTACACCTTC
CASSDTIEGYTF
>NA|NA|TRBJ2-3|TRBV27
TGTGCCAGCAGTTTAGGGGGGGCTCCCGCAGATACGCAGTATTTT
CASSLGGAPADTQYF
>NA|NA|TRBJ2-7|TRBV2
TGTGCCAGCAGTACAGGGGGGGTAGGCGAGCAGTACTTC
CASSTGGVGEQYF
>NA|NA|TRBJ1-1|TRBV7-2
TGTGCCAGCAGCTTTAAGTCTAGTCTCCTGAACACTGAAGCTTTCTTT
CASSFKSSLLNTEAFF
>TRBD2|NA|TRBJ2-7|TRBV4-3
TGCGCCAGCAGCCAGTCTCGCCGGGGACTAGCGGAGTACGAGCAGTACTTC
CASSQSRRGLAEYEQYF
>TRBD1|NA|TRBJ1-1|TRBV28
TGTGCCAGCAGGGTGGGACAGTCGAACACTGAAGCTTTCTTT
CASRVGQSNTEAFF
>NA|NA|TRBJ2-5|TRBV2
TGTGCCAGCAGCTTTGGAGGGGGGGCGGCGGAGACCCAGTACTTC
CASSFGGGAAETQYF
>NA|medium-sized|TRBJ1-1|TRBV21-1
TGTGCCAGCAGCGAAGGAACAGGGGTCGGCACTGAAGCTTTCTTT
CASSEGTGVGTEAFF
>NA|NA|TRBJ2-7|TRBV27
TGTGCCAGTGGGAGAACTGGCTCCTACGAGCAGTACTTC
CASGRTGSYEQYF
>NA|NA|TRBJ2-5|TRBV7-5
TGTGCCAGAAGCTTAGCGGCGGGGGTCGAGACCCAGTACTTC
CARSLAAGVETQYF
>TRBD2|NA|TRBJ2-3|TRBV4-1
TGCGCCAGCAGCCCCGAAATAGCGGGAGGGCTGGATACGCAGTATTTT
CASSPEIAGGLDTQYF
>NA|NA|TRBJ2-7|TRBV28
TGTGCCAGCAGTTTTGTCGGGACACTCTCCTACGAGCAGTACTTC
CASSFVGTLSYEQYF
>NA|NA|TRBJ1-1|TRBV14
TGTGCCAGCAGCCAACGTTTTGGTAGGGAGGTCAACACTGAAGCTTTCTTT
CASSQRFGREVNTEAFF
>NA|NA|TRBJ2-1|TRBV5-1
TGCGCCAGCAGACTCAGCGGAGGGAGATACAATGAGCAGTTCTTC
CASRLSGGRYNEQFF
>NA|NA|TRBJ1-1|TRBV7-8
TGTGCCAGCAGCTTCCACCAGGGGCAGGGGACTGAAGCTTTCTTT
CASSFHQGQGTEAFF
>TRBD1|once|TRBJ2-2|TRBV6-4
TGTGCCAGCAGGCCAGGGGGCTCGGACACCGGGGAGCTGTTTTTT
CASRPGGSDTGELFF
>NA|NA|TRBJ2-4|TRBV6-5
TGTGCCAGCAGTTACTCGTACCGGGGCATTCAGTACTTC
CASSYSYRGIQYF
>NA|NA|TRBJ1-4|TRBV6-6
TGTGCCAGCAGCCCGCGGTCTCGGGGAGAAAAACTGTTTTTT
CASSPRSRGEKLFF
>NA|NA|TRBJ2-3|TRBV19
TGTGCCAGTAGTATCGGGGGTCAAGTTTCAGATACGCAGTATTTT
CASSIGGQVSDTQYF
>NA|NA|TRBJ1-1|TRBV25-1
TGTGCCAGCAGTGAATCCGGGATGACTGAAGCTTTCTTT
CASSESGMTEAFF
>NA|NA|TRBJ1-2|TRBV10-3
TGTGCCATCAGTGAGACAGACATTCATCAAGCTAACTATGGCTACACCTTC
CAISETDIHQANYGYTF
>NA|few|TRBJ1-2|TRBV7-2
TGTGCCAGCAGCTTAGCCGGGACTTATGGCTACACCTTC
CASSLAGTYGYTF
>NA|once|TRBJ2-2|TRBV11-2
TGTGCCAGCAGCGTTGTTTGGCAGCGGAACACCGGGGAGCTGTTTTTT
CASSVVWQRNTGELFF
>NA|NA|TRBJ2-5|TRBV5-1
TGCGCCAGCAGCTCGGACCGAGGGGAGACCCAGTACTTC
CASSSDRGETQYF
>NA|NA|TRBJ2-2|TRBV9
TGTGCCAGCAGCGTAGGAGGACTTAACACCGGGGAGCTGTTTTTT
CASSVGGLNTGELFF
>TRBD1|NA|TRBJ2-3|TRBV27
TGTGCCAGCAGTGCCGGACAGGGATTGGGTACAGATACGCAGTATTTT
CASSAGQGLGTDTQYF
>TRBD1|NA|TRBJ1-5|TRBV29-1
TGCAGCGTTCTAACAGGGGCCAATCAGCCCCAGCATTTT
CSVLTGANQPQHF
>TRBD1|NA|TRBJ2-7|TRBV27
TGTGCCAGCGGAAACAGGGGTCCCCTCTTGGACGAGCAGTACTTC
CASGNRGPLLDEQYF
>TRBD2|NA|TRBJ2-3|TRBV11-2
TGTGCCAGCAGCTTAGATGGGAGGGGTTTGGGTACGCAGTATTTT
CASSLDGRGLGTQYF